This T cell receptor (delta chain) was observed in a study of γδ T cells in repeated Plasmodium falciparum infection. Study-level information: Timepoints: baseline, immediately before selected infections, and 21 days after every infection. Regarding the study as a whole: Vgamma9/Vdelta2+ T cells showed a stable polyclonal repertoire with shared TCRgamma sequences.

There are a few counts of this clone. Its antigen is undetermined. With a far larger clone one base away, a read error is the likely cause. This sample also contains other DNA sequences that code for the same CDR3. TRG and TRD sequences were obtained from every sorted gammadelta sample. TCRdb redid clone calling on the multiplex PCR reads using CATT. The sample carries about 89,000 delta-chain clones, roughly 1.4% recorded once. Flow sorting of PBMC yielded separate Vgamma9/Vdelta2+ and Vdelta2-negative gammadelta T cell populations for bulk repertoire analysis. This CDR3 spans 21 amino acids. Germline V gives CDR1 TSWWSYY, CDR2 QGS. Trimming took 0 bases from V and 1 from J; bases not matched to a gene: 16.

Sequenced sample: gamma-delta T cells from blood. This sequence originates from a pool of human donors (malaria-infected and uninfected, not separated). The chain joins TRDV1 to TRDJ1; TRDD3 matches at 11 bases. Written as DNA, the CDR3 is TGTGCTCTTGGGGAACTGGGAGAATCCCATAAACTGGGGGATATCACCGATAAACTCATCTTT. Its translation is CALGELGESHKLGDITDKLIF.